The T cell receptor beta chain under discussion was sequenced for a study of shared clonotypes between healthy human individuals. From germline, CDR1 is MNHEY and CDR2 SVGAGI. V was pared by 5 bases and J by 4 bases, with 11 bases between. This CDR3 region has 13 residues. In regard to this clone: What it binds is not known.

Only Caucasian adults living in Nashville, Tennessee served as donors. CD4+ cells underwent separation, giving CD45RA+ naive and CD45RA-negative memory subsets. Original processing methods: ImmunoSEQ sequences covered only the junction and lacked quality scores; filtering therefore differed. Clones were read by immunoSEQ multiplex PCR, and TCRdb kept only the in-frame ones, dropping some. From that table come the V and J calls and clone size; the DNA was used to work out D and trimming. The top ten clones hold more than 0.1% of a sample with millions of clones, about 95% of them seen once. Findings and caveats of the study: Compared with clonotypes that all four donors shared, non-shared clonotypes had lower generation probabilities.

The chain recombines TRBV6-5 with TRBJ2-5; perhaps D is TRBD1 or TRBD2 (5 bases each). The clonotype originates from a young man in good health. Sequenced: naive CD4+ T cells sorted from blood. Specified subset: CD45RA+ positively selected. CDR3 protein: CASSPMRGETQYF. CDR3 sequence (DNA): TGTGCCAGCAGTCCGATGAGGGGAGAGACCCAGTACTTC.